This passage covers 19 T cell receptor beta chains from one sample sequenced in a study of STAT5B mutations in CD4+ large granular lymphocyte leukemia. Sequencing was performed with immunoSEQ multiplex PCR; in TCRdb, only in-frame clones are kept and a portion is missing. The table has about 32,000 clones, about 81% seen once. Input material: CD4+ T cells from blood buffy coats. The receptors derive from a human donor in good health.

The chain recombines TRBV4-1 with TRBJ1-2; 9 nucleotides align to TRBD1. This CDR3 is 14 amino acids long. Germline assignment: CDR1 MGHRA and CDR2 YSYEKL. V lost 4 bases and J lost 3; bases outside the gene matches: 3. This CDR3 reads CASSLTGGDYGYTF. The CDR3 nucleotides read TGCGCCAGCAGCCTAACAGGGGGCGACTATGGCTACACCTTC.

In DNA form, the CDR3 reads TGTGCCTGGGGTGAGGGGGATACGCAGTATTTT. Protein product: CAWGEGDTQYF. The chain couples TRBV30 to TRBJ2-3; D is perhaps TRBD1 or TRBD2 (5 bases each). V lost 5 bases and J lost 6, with 9 bases in between. Germline assignment: CDR1 GTSNPN and CDR2 SVGIG (reference sequence). The CDR3 covers 11 residues.

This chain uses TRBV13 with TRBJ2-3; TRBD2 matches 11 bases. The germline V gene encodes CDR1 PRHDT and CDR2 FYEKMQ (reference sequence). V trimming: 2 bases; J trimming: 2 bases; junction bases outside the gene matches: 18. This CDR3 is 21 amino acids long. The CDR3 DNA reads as TGTGCCAGCAGCTTAAGTTGGTCCGGGCTAGCGGGGGGCCTAGTCACAGATACGCAGTATTTT. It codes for CASSLSWSGLAGGLVTDTQYF.

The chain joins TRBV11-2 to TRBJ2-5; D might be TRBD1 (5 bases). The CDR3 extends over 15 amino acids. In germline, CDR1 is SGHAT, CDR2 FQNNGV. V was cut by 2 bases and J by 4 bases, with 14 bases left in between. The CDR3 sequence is CASSLRQGGRETQYF. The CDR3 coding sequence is TGTGCCAGCAGCTTAAGGCAGGGTGGGCGAGAGACCCAGTACTTC.

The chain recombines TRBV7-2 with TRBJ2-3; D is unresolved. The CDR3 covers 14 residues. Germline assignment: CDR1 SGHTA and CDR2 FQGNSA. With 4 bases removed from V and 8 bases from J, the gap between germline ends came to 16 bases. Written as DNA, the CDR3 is TGTGCCAGCAGCTCTTCGACTGTGCCCGGTACGCAGTATTTT. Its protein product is CASSSSTVPGTQYF.

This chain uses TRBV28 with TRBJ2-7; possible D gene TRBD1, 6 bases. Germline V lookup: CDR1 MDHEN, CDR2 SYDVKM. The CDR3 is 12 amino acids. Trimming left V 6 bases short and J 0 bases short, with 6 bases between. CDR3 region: CASRTGSYEQYF. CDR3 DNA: TGTGCCAGCAGGACAGGCTCCTACGAGCAGTACTTC.

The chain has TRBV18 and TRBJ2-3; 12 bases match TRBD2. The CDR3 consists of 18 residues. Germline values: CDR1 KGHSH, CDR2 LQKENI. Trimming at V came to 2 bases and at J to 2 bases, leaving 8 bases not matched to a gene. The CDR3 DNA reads TGTGCCAGCTCACCAAGACTAGCGGGAGAATGGGTCACAGATACGCAGTATTTT. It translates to CASSPRLAGEWVTDTQYF.

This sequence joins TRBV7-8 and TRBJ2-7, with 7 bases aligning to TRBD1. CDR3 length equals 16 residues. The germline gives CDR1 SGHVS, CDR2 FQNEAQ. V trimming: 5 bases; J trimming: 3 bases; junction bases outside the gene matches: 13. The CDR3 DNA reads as TGTGCCAGCAGCGGAAGACAGGGCAATTCATTCTACGAGCAGTACTTC. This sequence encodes CASSGRQGNSFYEQYF.

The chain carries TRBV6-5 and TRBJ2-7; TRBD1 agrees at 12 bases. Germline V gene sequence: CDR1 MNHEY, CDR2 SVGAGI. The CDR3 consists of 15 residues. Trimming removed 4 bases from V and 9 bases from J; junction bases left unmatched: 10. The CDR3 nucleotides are TGTGCCAGCAGTTTTGCCGGGACAGGGGGCAGGGTGCAGTACTTC. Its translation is CASSFAGTGGRVQYF.

CDR3 sequence reads: CASSSDRTLPLYEQYF. The DNA for the CDR3 is TGTGCCAGCAGCTCAGACAGGACCCTCCCCCTCTACGAGCAGTACTTC. This chain uses TRBV11-2 with TRBJ2-7, with D possibly TRBD1 on 6 matching bases. This CDR3 comprises 16 residues. The V and J ends lost 4 bases and 3 bases respectively, with 19 bases between them. The germline gives CDR1 SGHAT, CDR2 FQNNGV.

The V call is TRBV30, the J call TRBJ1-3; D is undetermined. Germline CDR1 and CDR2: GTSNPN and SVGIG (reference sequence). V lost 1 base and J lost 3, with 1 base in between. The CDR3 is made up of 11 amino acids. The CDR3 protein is CAWSGGNTIYF. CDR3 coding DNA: TGTGCCTGGAGTGGTGGAAACACCATATATTTT.

CDR3 protein: CASSDLTGTGHPQVSEKLFF. The DNA of the CDR3 is TGTGCCAGCAGTGACCTCACCGGGACAGGCCACCCCCAGGTGAGTGAAAAACTGTTTTTT. The chain employs TRBV6-4 and TRBJ1-4; 8 bases are shared with TRBD1. Germline V lookup: CDR1 MRHNA, CDR2 SNTAGT. The CDR3 is 20 amino acids. Trimming at V came to 2 bases and at J to 7 bases, leaving 21 bases not matched to a gene.

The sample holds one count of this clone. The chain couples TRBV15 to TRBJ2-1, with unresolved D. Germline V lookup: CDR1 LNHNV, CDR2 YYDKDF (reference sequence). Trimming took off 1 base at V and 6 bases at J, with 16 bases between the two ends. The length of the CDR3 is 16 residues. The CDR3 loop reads CATSRVGAAHPNEQFF. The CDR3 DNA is TGTGCCACCAGCAGAGTTGGCGCAGCTCACCCCAATGAGCAGTTCTTC. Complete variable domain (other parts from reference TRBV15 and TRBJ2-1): DAMVIQNPRYQVTQFGKPVTLSCSQTLNHNVMYWYQQKSSQAPKLLFHYYDKDFNNEADTPDNFQSRRPNTSFCFLDIRSPGLGDTAMYLCATSRVGAAHPNEQFFGPGTRLTVL.

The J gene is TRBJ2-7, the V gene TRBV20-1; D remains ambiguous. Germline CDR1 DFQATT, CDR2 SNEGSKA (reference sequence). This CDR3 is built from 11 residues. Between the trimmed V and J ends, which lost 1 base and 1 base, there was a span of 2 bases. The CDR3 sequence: CSARGSYEQYF. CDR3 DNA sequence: TGCAGTGCTAGAGGGTCCTACGAGCAGTACTTC.

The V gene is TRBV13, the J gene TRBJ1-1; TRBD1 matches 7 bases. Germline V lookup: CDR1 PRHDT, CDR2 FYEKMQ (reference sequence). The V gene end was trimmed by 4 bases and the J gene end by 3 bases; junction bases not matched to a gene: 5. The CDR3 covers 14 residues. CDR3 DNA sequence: TGTGCCAGCAGCTCATACGACAGGGACACTGAAGCTTTCTTT. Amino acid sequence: CASSSYDRDTEAFF.

CDR3 sequence: CASSPQRGNQPQHF. The CDR3 nucleotides read TGTGCCAGTAGTCCCCAACGTGGCAATCAGCCCCAGCATTTT. V is TRBV19 and J is TRBJ1-5; D is unclear. The CDR3 is 14 residues long. The ends were cut back, 5 bases at V and 2 bases at J, with 10 bases in the middle. CDR1 and CDR2 from the germline V gene are LNHDA and SQIVND (reference sequence).

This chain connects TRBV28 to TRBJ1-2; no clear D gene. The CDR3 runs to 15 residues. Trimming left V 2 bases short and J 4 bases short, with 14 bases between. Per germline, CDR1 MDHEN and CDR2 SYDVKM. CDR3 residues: CASSLGKAWGYGYTF. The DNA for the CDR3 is TGTGCCAGCAGTTTAGGGAAGGCCTGGGGCTATGGCTACACCTTC.

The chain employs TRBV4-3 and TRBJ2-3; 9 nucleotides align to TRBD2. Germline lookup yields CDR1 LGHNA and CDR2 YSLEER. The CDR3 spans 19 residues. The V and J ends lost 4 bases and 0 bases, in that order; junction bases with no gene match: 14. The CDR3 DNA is TGCGCCAGCAGCCGCGGGGGGGCGGATCTCGCCTCTAGCACAGATACGCAGTATTTT. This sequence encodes CASSRGGADLASSTDTQYF.

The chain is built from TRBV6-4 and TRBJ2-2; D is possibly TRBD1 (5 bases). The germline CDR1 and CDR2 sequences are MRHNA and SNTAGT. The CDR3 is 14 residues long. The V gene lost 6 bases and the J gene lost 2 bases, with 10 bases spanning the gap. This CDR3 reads CASRPTVNTGELFF. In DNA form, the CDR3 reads TGTGCCAGCAGACCGACAGTCAACACCGGGGAGCTGTTTTTT.